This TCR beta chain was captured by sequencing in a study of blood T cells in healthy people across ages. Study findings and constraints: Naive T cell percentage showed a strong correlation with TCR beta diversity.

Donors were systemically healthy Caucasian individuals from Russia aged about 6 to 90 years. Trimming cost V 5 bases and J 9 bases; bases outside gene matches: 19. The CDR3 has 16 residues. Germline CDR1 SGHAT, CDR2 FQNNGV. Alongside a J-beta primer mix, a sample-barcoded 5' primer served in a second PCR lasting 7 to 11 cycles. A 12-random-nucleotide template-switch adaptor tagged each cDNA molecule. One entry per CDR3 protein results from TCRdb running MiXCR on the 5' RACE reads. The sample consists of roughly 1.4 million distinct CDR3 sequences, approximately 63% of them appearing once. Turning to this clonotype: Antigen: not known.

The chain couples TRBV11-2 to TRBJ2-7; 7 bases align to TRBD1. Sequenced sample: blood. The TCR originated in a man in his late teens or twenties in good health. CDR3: CASSRTKGAADWGQYF. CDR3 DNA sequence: TGTGCCAGCAGCCGGACGAAGGGGGCGGCCGATTGGGGGCAGTACTTC.